These 26 T cell receptor beta chains share one sample of origin, sequenced in a study of T cell changes during pregnancy in multiple sclerosis. Generated by immunoSEQ multiplex PCR, the TCRdb table keeps only in-frame clones and is missing some. The sample consists of some 40,000 clones, about 90% of them appearing once. The source was CD4+ T cells from peripheral blood mononuclear cells, collected in the second trimester of pregnancy. The receptors were sampled from a female donor with multiple sclerosis, enrolled in a pregnancy study.

The chain couples TRBV6-5 to TRBJ2-1, with 8 nucleotides matching TRBD2. The CDR3 is 14 residues long. Germline-derived CDR1 and CDR2 are MNHEY and SVGAGI. Trimming removed 3 bases from V and 7 bases from J; junction bases left unmatched: 5. This CDR3 reads CASSYTLAENEQFF. CDR3 sequence (DNA): TGTGCCAGCAGTTATACACTAGCGGAAAATGAGCAGTTCTTC.

The chain joins TRBV11-2 to TRBJ2-5, with 9 bases lining up with TRBD2. The trim removed 1 base at V and 0 bases at J, leaving 9 bases unmatched. The CDR3 consists of 18 residues. The germline V gene has CDR1 SGHAT and CDR2 FQNNGV. The CDR3 loop is CASSLAGSGRLNQETQYF. CDR3 bases: TGTGCCAGCAGCTTAGCGGGTAGCGGGAGACTTAACCAAGAGACCCAGTACTTC.

The rearrangement uses TRBV4-3 and TRBJ1-2, with D unresolved. The germline V gene has CDR1 LGHNA and CDR2 YSLEER. The germline V and J ends were trimmed by 0 bases and 4 bases, with 12 bases remaining between them. This CDR3 is 15 amino acids long. CDR3 region: CASSQDLTGLYGYTF. DNA for the CDR3: TGCGCCAGCAGCCAAGATCTGACGGGTCTCTATGGCTACACCTTC.

Note on this clone: At the DNA level, this CDR3 is encoded by other sequences in the same sample as well. The rearrangement joins TRBV2 to TRBJ1-2, with 8 bases that match TRBD1. V was clipped by 6 bases and J by 4 bases; unmatched bases: 7. Germline V CDR1 and CDR2: SNHLY, FYNNEI. This CDR3 contains 14 residues. The CDR3 nucleotides are TGTGCCAGCAGACTTGGACAGGGAGCCTATGGCTACACCTTC. Translation: CASRLGQGAYGYTF.

This chain uses TRBV2 with TRBJ1-4; D may be TRBD1 (6 bases). V gave up 6 bases and J gave up 5 bases, with 10 bases separating them. Germline V gives CDR1 SNHLY, CDR2 FYNNEI. CDR3 length equals 13 residues. The CDR3 sequence: CASSRDINEKLFF. CDR3 sequence (DNA): TGTGCCAGCAGCCGGGACATAAATGAAAAACTGTTTTTT.

The chain uses TRBV7-2 and TRBJ2-7, with TRBD2 matching over 7 bases. V was pared by 8 bases and J by 0 bases, with 7 bases of the junction left unmatched. CDR1 SGHTA and CDR2 FQGNSA come from the germline V gene. CDR3 length: 14 residues. In DNA form, the CDR3 reads TGTGCCAGCGGTGCGCGGGAGAGCTCCTACGAGCAGTACTTC. It encodes CASGARESSYEQYF.

This chain joins TRBV4-1 and TRBJ2-1; 7 nucleotides agree with TRBD2. CDR3 length equals 16 residues. Unmatched junction bases numbered 13, after V lost 1 base and J lost 10 bases. CDR1 and CDR2 (germline): MGHRA, YSYEKL. DNA for the CDR3: TGCGCCAGCAGCCAAGTAGGAGGGAGGGCCTTCTACGAGCAGTTCTTC. Its protein product is CASSQVGGRAFYEQFF.

This chain connects TRBV7-6 to TRBJ2-2; 11 positions agree with TRBD2. CDR1 is SGHVS and CDR2 is FNYEAQ in the germline V gene. Trimming cost V 5 bases and J 3 bases; bases outside gene matches: 14. This CDR3 is 19 amino acids long. The DNA of the CDR3 is TGTGCCAGCAGCCTCCGCTCCCTTAGCGGGAGGGTCCACACCGGGGAGCTGTTTTTT. It yields the protein CASSLRSLSGRVHTGELFF.

This sequence joins TRBV5-4 and TRBJ1-2; a possible D gene is TRBD1 (6 bases). In germline, CDR1 is SGHNT, CDR2 YYREEE (reference sequence). This CDR3 has 15 amino acids. V was pared by 4 bases and J by 2 bases, with 15 bases between. For the CDR3, the DNA is TGTGCCAGCAGCACCCCCGACAGGCCCAACTATGGCTACACCTTC. Translating it yields CASSTPDRPNYGYTF.

Details on this clone: At the DNA level, this CDR3 is encoded by other sequences in the same sample as well. The chain has TRBV2 and TRBJ1-2, with D perhaps matching TRBD1 (5 bases). This CDR3 region has 14 residues. Between the trimmed V and J ends, which lost 1 base and 6 bases, there was a span of 12 bases. Germline V gives CDR1 SNHLY, CDR2 FYNNEI. In nucleotides, the CDR3 is TGTGCCAGCAGTGAAGGTCCAGGGATCCATGGCTACACCTTC. Its protein product is CASSEGPGIHGYTF.

The genes are TRBV6-1 and TRBJ2-2; D is possibly TRBD2 (6 bases). Germline V gives CDR1 MNHNS, CDR2 SASEGT. V lost 6 bases and J 0 bases, leaving 11 bases between the germline ends. The length of the CDR3 is 15 residues. CDR3 nucleotide sequence: TGTGCCAGCAGGATAGCGGAAGCGAACACCGGGGAGCTGTTTTTT. It specifies CASRIAEANTGELFF.

A few counts support this clone. V is TRBV9 and J is TRBJ2-1, with D perhaps matching TRBD1 (6 bases). The CDR3 consists of 16 residues. In germline, CDR1 is SGDLS, CDR2 YYNGEE. V lost 4 bases to trimming and J lost 0 bases, with 14 bases between them. The CDR3 region is CASSLSGASSYNEQFF. The CDR3 nucleotides are TGTGCCAGCAGCCTTTCAGGGGCGAGCTCCTACAATGAGCAGTTCTTC.

The V call is TRBV4-3, the J call TRBJ2-5, with D possibly matching TRBD2 (6 bases). This CDR3 is 16 amino acids long. The germline gives CDR1 LGHNA, CDR2 YSLEER. V lost 0 bases and J 5 bases, leaving 16 bases between the germline ends. Written as DNA, the CDR3 is TGCGCCAGCAGCCAAGAAATAATGGGGCTAGCGGAGACCCAGTACTTC. It is translated as CASSQEIMGLAETQYF.

This clone was seen more than once but under ten times. V gene TRBV2 combines with J gene TRBJ1-3; no definite D call. The ends were cut back, 6 bases at V and 4 bases at J, with 7 bases in the middle. Germline CDR1 SNHLY, CDR2 FYNNEI. CDR3 length equals 12 residues. CDR3 nucleotides: TGTGCCAGCAGCAACAACGGAAACACCATATATTTT. Translation: CASSNNGNTIYF.

The chain has TRBV27 and TRBJ2-7; D unresolved. The CDR3 is 13 residues long. Per the germline V gene, CDR1 is MNHEY and CDR2 is SMNVEV (reference sequence). Trimming left V 3 bases short and J 3 bases short, with 9 bases between. Written as DNA, the CDR3 is TGTGCCAGCAGTTTCGTCCTCGGCTACGAGCAGTACTTC. Protein product: CASSFVLGYEQYF.

The chain joins TRBV6-6 to TRBJ2-5; a weak D match, TRBD1 (6 bases). Deletions cut 0 bases from V and 1 base from J, with 12 bases between. Germline V gene sequence: CDR1 MNHNY, CDR2 SVGAGI (reference sequence). The CDR3 loop spans 16 amino acids. The DNA of the CDR3 is TGTGCCAGCAGTTACTCGCACCGGGACACCCAAGAGACCCAGTACTTC. Protein: CASSYSHRDTQETQYF.

This clone was detected only once. The V call is TRBV28, the J call TRBJ2-1; D might be TRBD1 (6 bases). The germline gives CDR1 MDHEN, CDR2 SYDVKM. V lost 10 bases and J 2 bases, leaving 12 bases between the germline ends. CDR3 length: 13 amino acids. CDR3 loop: CATQGRTYNEQFF. Here the CDR3 DNA reads TGTGCCACACAGGGACGGACCTACAATGAGCAGTTCTTC.

This chain connects TRBV6-1 to TRBJ1-2; D is ambiguous. V gave up 6 bases and J gave up 6 bases, with 14 bases separating them. This CDR3 contains 13 residues. Germline V gene lookup returns CDR1 MNHNS and CDR2 SASEGT. The CDR3 loop is CASRLIASNGYTF. In DNA, the CDR3 is TGTGCCAGCAGACTTATTGCTTCGAATGGCTACACCTTC.

This clone was picked up one time. The chain is built from TRBV25-1 and TRBJ2-5, with 13 bases identical to TRBD2. Unmatched junction bases numbered 11, after V lost 4 bases and J lost 3 bases. The CDR3 consists of 18 residues. Germline V gene sequence: CDR1 MGHDK, CDR2 SYGVNS. The CDR3 bases are TGTGCCAGCAGTGCCTCGGCCGGACTAGCGGGAGTTGAAGAGACCCAGTACTTC. Encoded protein: CASSASAGLAGVEETQYF.

The chain links TRBV28 to TRBJ1-4; D is unclear. CDR1 and CDR2 from the germline V gene are MDHEN and SYDVKM. The CDR3 sequence is 16 residues long. V lost 7 bases to trimming and J lost 8 bases, with 23 bases between them. CDR3: CASITRLGLADEKLFF. In DNA, the CDR3 is TGTGCCAGCATTACTAGGTTGGGTTTAGCGGACGAAAAACTGTTTTTT.

The J gene is TRBJ1-3, the V gene TRBV6-6; 10 bases agree with TRBD1. V shed 4 bases, J shed 0 bases, and the junction held 3 bases outside the gene matches. The germline V gene encodes CDR1 MNHNY and CDR2 SVGAGI (reference sequence). The CDR3 contains 16 residues. This chain's CDR3 is CASSWTGGSSGNTIYF. In DNA, the CDR3 is TGTGCCAGCAGTTGGACAGGGGGAAGCTCTGGAAACACCATATATTTT.

The chain joins TRBV9 to TRBJ2-1; possible D gene TRBD1, 5 bases. Trimming left V 0 bases short and J 7 bases short, with 17 bases between. Germline CDR1 and CDR2: SGDLS and YYNGEE. This CDR3 spans 16 amino acids. CDR3 sequence: CASSVEFSLGANEQFF. The CDR3 bases are TGTGCCAGCAGCGTAGAATTTAGCCTTGGGGCTAATGAGCAGTTCTTC. The whole variable domain, remainder taken from reference TRBV9 and TRBJ2-1, is DSGVTQTPKHLITATGQRVTLRCSPRSGDLSVYWYQQSLDQGLQFLIQYYNGEERAKGNILERFSAQQFPDLHSELNLSSLELGDSALYFCASSVEFSLGANEQFFGPGTRLTVL.

This clone appeared once. V and J are TRBV5-6 and TRBJ2-1, with 7 nucleotides matching TRBD2. V shed 4 bases, J shed 0 bases, and the junction held 10 bases outside the gene matches. This CDR3 has 17 amino acids. CDR1 is SGHDT, CDR2 YYEEEE, per germline. The CDR3 loop reads CASSPLARGSSYNEQFF. The CDR3 bases are TGTGCCAGCAGCCCACTAGCGCGCGGGAGCTCCTACAATGAGCAGTTCTTC.

This chain joins TRBV29-1 and TRBJ1-1; 8 nucleotides align to TRBD1. CDR1 SQVTM and CDR2 ANQGSEA come from the germline V gene. With V trimmed by 7 bases and J by 0 bases, 7 bases remained unmatched. This CDR3 has 14 residues. In DNA, the CDR3 is TGCAGCGCCCAAGACAGGGGAATGAACACTGAAGCTTTCTTT. As protein: CSAQDRGMNTEAFF. Looking up the rest from reference TRBV29-1 and TRBJ1-1 gives the full variable domain: SAVISQKPSRDICQRGTSLTIQCQVDSQVTMMFWYRQQPGQSLTLIATANQGSEATYESGFVIDKFPISRPNLTFSTLTVSNMSPEDSSIYLCSAQDRGMNTEAFFGQGTRLTVV.

The V and J genes are TRBV9 and TRBJ2-1; possible D gene TRBD2, 6 bases. The CDR3 is 16 amino acids. Trimming removed 0 bases from V and 6 bases from J, with 16 bases in between. Germline V lookup: CDR1 SGDLS, CDR2 YYNGEE. The CDR3 sequence is CASSVGGSSVPNEQFF. CDR3 DNA sequence: TGTGCCAGCAGCGTAGGGGGATCTAGCGTACCCAATGAGCAGTTCTTC.

The chain employs TRBV19 and TRBJ1-3, with 7 bases aligning to TRBD1. The CDR3 has 16 residues. V dropped 6 bases and J dropped 4; count of bases not matched to a gene: 12. CDR1 is LNHDA, CDR2 SQIVND, per germline (reference sequence). For the CDR3, the DNA is TGTGCCAGTAGCAAAAACAGGGGACTCCGAGGAAACACCATATATTTT. Its protein product is CASSKNRGLRGNTIYF.